These 8 T cell receptor beta chains share one sample of origin, sequenced in a study of somatic mutations in cytotoxic T cells in rheumatoid arthritis. Repertoires were generated with immunoSEQ multiplex PCR, while TCRdb's copy carries only in-frame clones and drops some. Found here are tens of thousands of clones, 75% to 85% of them singletons; the top ten hold about 8.6%. Specimen: CD8+ T cells sorted from blood. These receptor sequences come from an adult with rheumatoid arthritis.

The gene calls are TRBV30 and TRBJ2-6; D is perhaps TRBD1 (5 bases). Trimming left V 5 bases short and J 3 bases short, with 11 bases between. The CDR3 runs to 14 residues. Germline loops: CDR1 GTSNPN, CDR2 SVGIG (reference sequence). The CDR3 nucleotides read TGTGCCTGGGGGGAAGGGGTTGGGGCCAACGTCCTGACTTTC. Amino acid sequence: CAWGEGVGANVLTF.

This clone has only a few counts. The chain uses TRBV29-1 and TRBJ2-7; D is ambiguous. There are 12 residues in the CDR3. Germline V CDR1 and CDR2: SQVTM, ANQGSEA. Trimming stripped 2 bases from V and 4 bases from J, with 9 bases between. The CDR3 DNA follows: TGCAGCGTTGAAATTGCAGATTACGAGCAGTACTTC. It yields the protein CSVEIADYEQYF.

This clone turned up a few times. The chain employs TRBV5-4 and TRBJ2-1; D call uncertain. Germline V gene sequence: CDR1 SGHNT, CDR2 YYREEE (reference sequence). The V gene lost 2 bases and the J gene lost 4 bases, with 4 bases spanning the gap. This CDR3 has 12 residues. For the CDR3, the DNA is TGTGCCAGCAGCTTTGGATACAATGAGCAGTTCTTC. It encodes CASSFGYNEQFF.

The rearrangement joins TRBV6-5 to TRBJ2-3; no clear D gene. V dropped 6 bases and J dropped 1 base, with 11 bases sitting between them. Germline loops: CDR1 MNHEY, CDR2 SVGAGI. This CDR3 spans 14 amino acids. The CDR3 here is CASSPSSRTDTQYF. CDR3 DNA sequence: TGTGCCAGCAGCCCCAGTTCCCGCACAGATACGCAGTATTTT.

J is TRBJ1-2 and V is TRBV9; 9 bases fit TRBD1. Germline CDR1 SGDLS, CDR2 YYNGEE. V trimming: 3 bases; J trimming: 3 bases; junction bases outside the gene matches: 3. The CDR3 contains 14 residues. CDR3 residues: CASSADRGYYGYTF. In DNA, the CDR3 is TGTGCCAGCAGCGCGGACAGGGGTTACTATGGCTACACCTTC.

V gene TRBV6-4 combines with J gene TRBJ2-1; TRBD2 agrees at 8 bases. The CDR3 length is 15 residues. The germline CDR1 and CDR2 sequences are MRHNA and SNTAGT. V dropped 2 bases and J dropped 0; count of bases not matched to a gene: 0. CDR3 sequence (DNA): TGTGCCAGCAGTGACCTAGCGGGCTCCTACAATGAGCAGTTCTTC. Its translation is CASSDLAGSYNEQFF.

This clone was detected once. The genes are TRBV5-8 and TRBJ2-7; D tentatively fits TRBD1 or TRBD2 (6 bases each). The V gene's germline CDR1 is SGHTS and CDR2 YDEGEE. V was pared by 0 bases and J by 3 bases, with 13 bases between. This CDR3 spans 15 amino acids. CDR3 DNA sequence: TGTGCCAGCAGCTTGGAGGGGGGTCGCCGCTACGAGCAGTACTTC. Its protein product is CASSLEGGRRYEQYF. Together with reference TRBV5-8 and TRBJ2-7, the CDR3 gives the full variable domain: EAGVTQSPTHLIKTRGQQATLRCSPISGHTSVYWYQQALGLGLQFLLWYDEGEERNRGNFPPRFSGRQFPNYSSELNVNALELEDSALYLCASSLEGGRRYEQYFGPGTRLTVT.

The chain carries TRBV18 and TRBJ1-1; 9 positions match TRBD1. The ends lost 6 bases at V and 2 bases at J; junction bases unmatched: 7. The CDR3 has 15 residues. Per germline, CDR1 KGHSH and CDR2 LQKENI. CDR3 sequence (DNA): TGTGCCAGCTCTCCCTGGACAGGGGAAAACACTGAAGCTTTCTTT. Translation: CASSPWTGENTEAFF.